This T cell receptor beta chain was retrieved from a study of shared clonotypes between healthy human individuals. V shed 4 bases and J shed 6 bases, with 16 bases lying between them. The germline gives CDR1 LNHDA, CDR2 SQIVND (reference sequence). The CDR3 is made up of 15 amino acids. Measured with immunoSEQ multiplex PCR; TCRdb has only the in-frame clones, and not every one. The sample holds nearly 1 million clones, 76% seen once. In its sample, this clone was seen many times. The rearrangement joins TRBV19 to TRBJ1-5, with D possibly matching TRBD1 (5 bases). The source is a man aged 18 to 35 in good health. The sequenced material came from memory CD4+ T cells sorted from blood. The subset: CD45RA-negative fraction. The CDR3 coding sequence is TGTGCCAGTAGTAAACGGGGCAGCGACGGTCAGCCCCAGCATTTT. Protein product: CASSKRGSDGQPQHF.